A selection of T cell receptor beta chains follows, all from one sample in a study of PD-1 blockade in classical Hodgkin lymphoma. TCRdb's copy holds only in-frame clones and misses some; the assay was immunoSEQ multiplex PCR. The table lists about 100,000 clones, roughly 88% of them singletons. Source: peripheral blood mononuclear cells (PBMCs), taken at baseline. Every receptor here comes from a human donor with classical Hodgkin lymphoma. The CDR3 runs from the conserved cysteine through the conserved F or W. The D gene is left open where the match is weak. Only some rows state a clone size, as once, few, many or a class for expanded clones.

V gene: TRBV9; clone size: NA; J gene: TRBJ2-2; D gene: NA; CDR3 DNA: TGTGCCAGCAGCGTAGAAAGGACCGACACCGGGGAGCTGTTTTTT; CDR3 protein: CASSVERTDTGELFF
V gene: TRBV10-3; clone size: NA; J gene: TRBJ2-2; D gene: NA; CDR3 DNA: TGTGCCAGCGGGCCTTCCTTTGGCGGGGAGCTGTTTTTT; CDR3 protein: CASGPSFGGELFF
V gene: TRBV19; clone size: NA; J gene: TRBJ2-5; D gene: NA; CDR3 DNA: TGTGCCAGTAGTATAAGATCCTATTCACAAGATGTGACCCAGTACTTC; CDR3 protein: CASSIRSYSQDVTQYF
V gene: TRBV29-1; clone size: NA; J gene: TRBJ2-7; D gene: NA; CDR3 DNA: TGCAGCGCGAACAGGGGAGGAGGCGAGCAGTACTTC; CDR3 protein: CSANRGGGEQYF
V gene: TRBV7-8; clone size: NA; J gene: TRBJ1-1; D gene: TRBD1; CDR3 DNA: TGTGCCAGCAGCTACCGACCCGGGACAGGGGTGAACACTGAAGCTTTCTTT; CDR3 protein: CASSYRPGTGVNTEAFF
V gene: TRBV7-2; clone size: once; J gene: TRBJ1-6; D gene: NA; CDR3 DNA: TGTGCCAGCAGCCCCGGACAGTATTCACCCCTCCACTTT; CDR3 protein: CASSPGQYSPLHF
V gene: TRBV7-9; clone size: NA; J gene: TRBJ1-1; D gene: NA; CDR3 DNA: TGTGCCAGCAGCTTAGCGCGGGGCGGCCCTGCCCTTGAAGCTTTCTTT; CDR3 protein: CASSLARGGPALEAFF
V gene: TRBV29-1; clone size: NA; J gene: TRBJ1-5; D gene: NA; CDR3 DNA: TGCAGCGTCGCTGATGGCCTATCCAATCAGCCCCAGCATTTT; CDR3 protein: CSVADGLSNQPQHF
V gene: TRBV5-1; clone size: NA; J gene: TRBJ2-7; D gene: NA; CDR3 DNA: TGCGCCAGCAGCTTGGAGGCCGGCCCCTACGAGCAGTACTTC; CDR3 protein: CASSLEAGPYEQYF
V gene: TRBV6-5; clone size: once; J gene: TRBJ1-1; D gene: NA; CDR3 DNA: TGTGCCAGCAGTCCTTTCGGCACTGAAGCTTTCTTT; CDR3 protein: CASSPFGTEAFF
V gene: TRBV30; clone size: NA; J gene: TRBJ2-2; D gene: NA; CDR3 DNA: TGTGCCTGGAGTGTACTCCAGGGTAGCGCCGGGGAGCTGTTTTTT; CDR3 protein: CAWSVLQGSAGELFF
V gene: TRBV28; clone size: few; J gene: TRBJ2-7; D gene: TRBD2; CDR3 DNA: TGTGCCAGCAGCAGGCCCAGCGGGAGGGCCTTTGACGAGCAGTACTTC; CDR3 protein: CASSRPSGRAFDEQYF
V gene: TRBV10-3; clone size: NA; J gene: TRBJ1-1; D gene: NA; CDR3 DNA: TGTGCCATCAGGGCCAGATCGAACACTGAAGCTTTCTTT; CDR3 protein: CAIRARSNTEAFF
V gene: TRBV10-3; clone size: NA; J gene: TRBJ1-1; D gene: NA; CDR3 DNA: TGTGCCATCAGTGAGTCACCGGGGGTTGACACTGAAGCTTTCTTT; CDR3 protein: CAISESPGVDTEAFF
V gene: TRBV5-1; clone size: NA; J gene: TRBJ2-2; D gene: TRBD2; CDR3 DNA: TGCGCCAGCGACCGACTAGCGGGAGGGCAAACCGGGGAGCTGTTTTTT; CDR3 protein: CASDRLAGGQTGELFF
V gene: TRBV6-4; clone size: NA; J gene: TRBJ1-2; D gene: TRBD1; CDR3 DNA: TGTGCCAGCAGTGACGGACAGGGTGTGTATGGCTACACCTTC; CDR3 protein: CASSDGQGVYGYTF
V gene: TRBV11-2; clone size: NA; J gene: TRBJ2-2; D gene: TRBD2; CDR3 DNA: TGTGCCAGCAGCTTAACCTTGTCGGGAGGGAACACCGGGGAGCTGTTTTTT; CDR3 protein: CASSLTLSGGNTGELFF
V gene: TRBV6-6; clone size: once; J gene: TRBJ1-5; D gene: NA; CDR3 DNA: TGTGCCAGCAGTTACTCGGGGGAGGGTTATCAGCCCCAGCATTTT; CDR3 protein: CASSYSGEGYQPQHF
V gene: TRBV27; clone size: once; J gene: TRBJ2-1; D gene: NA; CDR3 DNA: TGTGCCAGCGAGACTGAAGGGGCTGAGCAGTTCTTC; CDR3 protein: CASETEGAEQFF
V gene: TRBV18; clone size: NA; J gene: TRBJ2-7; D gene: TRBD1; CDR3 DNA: TGTGCCAGCTCACCCCAAAACAGGGGTTCATACGAGCAGTATTTC; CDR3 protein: CASSPQNRGSYEQYF
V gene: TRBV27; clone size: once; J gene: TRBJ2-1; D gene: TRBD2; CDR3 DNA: TGTGCCAGCAGTCCCCACCTGACTAGCGGGTTAAACAATGAGCAGTTCTTC; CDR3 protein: CASSPHLTSGLNNEQFF
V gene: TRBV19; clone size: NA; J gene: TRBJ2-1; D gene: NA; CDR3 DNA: TGTGCCAGTAGAGGGGGGGGAGTCGAGGACAATGAGCAGTTCTTC; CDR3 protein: CASRGGGVEDNEQFF
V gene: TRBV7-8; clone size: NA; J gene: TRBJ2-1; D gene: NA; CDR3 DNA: TGTGCCAGCAGTGAGGGAGCGGGCGGCAATGAGCAGTTCTTC; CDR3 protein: CASSEGAGGNEQFF
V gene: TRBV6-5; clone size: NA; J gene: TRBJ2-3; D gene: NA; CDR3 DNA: TGTGCCAGCAAGGGAAATACGCAGTATTTT; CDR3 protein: CASKGNTQYF
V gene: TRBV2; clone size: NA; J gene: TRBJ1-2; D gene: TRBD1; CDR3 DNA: TGTGCCAGCAGTGCCGGGACAGGGGGCGATGGCTACACCTTC; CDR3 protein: CASSAGTGGDGYTF
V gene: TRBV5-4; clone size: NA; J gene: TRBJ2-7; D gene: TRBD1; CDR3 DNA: TGTGCCAGCAGCTTGGTTTCGGGACAGGGGTACGAGCAGTACTTC; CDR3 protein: CASSLVSGQGYEQYF
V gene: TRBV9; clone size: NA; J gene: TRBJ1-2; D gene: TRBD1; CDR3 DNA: TGTGCCAGCAGCAAAGGACAGGGCAACTATGGCTACACCTTC; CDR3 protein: CASSKGQGNYGYTF
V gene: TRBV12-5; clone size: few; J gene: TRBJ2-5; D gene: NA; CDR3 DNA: TGTGCTAGTGTCGGGCGGAACCAAGAGACCCAGTACTTC; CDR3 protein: CASVGRNQETQYF
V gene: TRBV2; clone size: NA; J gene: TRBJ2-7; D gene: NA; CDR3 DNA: TGTGCCAGCACCAAGGAGGGGGCGTCCCACGAGCAGTACTTC; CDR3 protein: CASTKEGASHEQYF
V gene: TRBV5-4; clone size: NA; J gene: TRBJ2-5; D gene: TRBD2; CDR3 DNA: TGTGCCAGCAGCCGGACTAGCGGGAGAGGAGAGACCCAGTACTTC; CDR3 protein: CASSRTSGRGETQYF
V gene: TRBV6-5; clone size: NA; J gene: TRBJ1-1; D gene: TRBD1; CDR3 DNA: TGTGCCAGCAGTCGGGGACAGCCGAACACTGAAGCTTTCTTT; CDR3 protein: CASSRGQPNTEAFF
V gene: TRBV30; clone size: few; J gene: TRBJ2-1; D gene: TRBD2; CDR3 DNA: TGTGCCTGGAGTAGGTCTAGCGGCCTCTACAATGAGCAGTTCTTC; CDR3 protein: CAWSRSSGLYNEQFF
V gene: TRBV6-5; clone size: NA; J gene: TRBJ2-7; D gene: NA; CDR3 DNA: TGTGCCAGCAGTTACTACAGGGGGGGCGAGCAGTACTTC; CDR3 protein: CASSYYRGGEQYF
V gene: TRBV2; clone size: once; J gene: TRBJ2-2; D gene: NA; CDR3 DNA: TGTGCCAGCAGAAGACAGAGGGCCGGGGAGCTGTTTTTT; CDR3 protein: CASRRQRAGELFF
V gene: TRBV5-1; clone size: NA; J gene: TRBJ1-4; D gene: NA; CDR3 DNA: TGCGCCAGCAGCTGGGGAAGCACTAATGAAAAACTGTTTTTT; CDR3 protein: CASSWGSTNEKLFF
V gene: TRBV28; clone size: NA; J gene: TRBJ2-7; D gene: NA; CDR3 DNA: TGTGCCAGCAGTTTCTCCTGGGACCCTCGGCACGAGCAGTACTTC; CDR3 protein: CASSFSWDPRHEQYF
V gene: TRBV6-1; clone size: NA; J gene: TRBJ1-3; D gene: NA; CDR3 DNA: TGTGCCAGCACGGGGGAGATTTTTGGAAACACCATATATTTT; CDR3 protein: CASTGEIFGNTIYF
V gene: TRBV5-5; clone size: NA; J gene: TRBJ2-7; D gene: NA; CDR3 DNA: TGTGCCAGCACTCTGGGGGCCTACGAGCAGTACTTC; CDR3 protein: CASTLGAYEQYF
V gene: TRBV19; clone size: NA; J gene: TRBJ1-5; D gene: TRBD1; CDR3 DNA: TGTGCCAGTAGTCGCGACAGGGGCTCCTTCAATCAGCCCCAGCATTTT; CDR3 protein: CASSRDRGSFNQPQHF
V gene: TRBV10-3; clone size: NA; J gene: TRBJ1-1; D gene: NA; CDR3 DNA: TGTGCCATCAGAGCCCACGGGACAAAGAACACTGAAGCTTTCTTT; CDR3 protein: CAIRAHGTKNTEAFF
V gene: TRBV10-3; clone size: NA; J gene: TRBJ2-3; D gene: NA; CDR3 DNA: TGTGCCATCAGTAAGACCGCCCCAGATACGCAGTATTTT; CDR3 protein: CAISKTAPDTQYF
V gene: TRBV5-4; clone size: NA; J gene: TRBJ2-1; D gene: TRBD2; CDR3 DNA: TGTGCCAGCAGCTTGTCCCCGACTAGCGCAACCTACAATGAGCAGTTCTTC; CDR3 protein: CASSLSPTSATYNEQFF
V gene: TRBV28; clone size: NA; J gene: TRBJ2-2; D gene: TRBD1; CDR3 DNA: TGTGCCAGCAGCCCAGGGGGCAGGGGCACCGGGGAGCTGTTTTTT; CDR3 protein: CASSPGGRGTGELFF
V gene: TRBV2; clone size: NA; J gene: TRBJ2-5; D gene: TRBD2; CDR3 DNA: TGTGCCAGCAGTGAGTACCTAGCGGGAGAGACCCAGTACTTC; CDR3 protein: CASSEYLAGETQYF
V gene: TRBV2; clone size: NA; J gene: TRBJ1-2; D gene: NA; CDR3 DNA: TGTGCCAGCAGTGAGAAGTTAGGTTATGGCTACACCTTC; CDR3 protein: CASSEKLGYGYTF
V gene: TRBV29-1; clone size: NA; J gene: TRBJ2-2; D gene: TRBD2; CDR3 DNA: TGCAGCGCAACACTAGCGGCTGGTGCCGGGGAGCTGTTTTTT; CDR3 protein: CSATLAAGAGELFF
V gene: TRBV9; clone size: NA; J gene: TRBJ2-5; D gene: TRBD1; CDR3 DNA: TGTGCCAGCAGCGAGCCTATCTCCCCCGGACAGGGGGCAGCGGAGACCCAGTACTTC; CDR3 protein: CASSEPISPGQGAAETQYF
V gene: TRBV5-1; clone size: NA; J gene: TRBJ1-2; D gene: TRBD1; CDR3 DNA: TGCGCCAGCATCAAAGGGCCTCAACAGGGGGTGAAGGGTTCCTATGGCTACACCTTC; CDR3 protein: CASIKGPQQGVKGSYGYTF
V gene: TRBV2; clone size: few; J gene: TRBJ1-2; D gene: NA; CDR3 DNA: TGTGCCAGCAGTGAAACAGTTAACTATGGCTACACCTTC; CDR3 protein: CASSETVNYGYTF
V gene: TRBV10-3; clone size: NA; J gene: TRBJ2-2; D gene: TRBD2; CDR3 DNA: TGTGCCATCAGTGCCCGACTGGGACTAGCGGGAGCCCCGGCCGGGGAGCTGTTTTTT; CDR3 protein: CAISARLGLAGAPAGELFF
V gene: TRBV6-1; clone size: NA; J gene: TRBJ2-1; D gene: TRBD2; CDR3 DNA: TGTGCCAGCAGTGAAGAGCGGGGCAATGAGCAGTTCTTC; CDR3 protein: CASSEERGNEQFF
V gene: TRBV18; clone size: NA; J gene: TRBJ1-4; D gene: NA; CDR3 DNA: TGTGCCAGCTCTCTCTTCGGTGGGGAAAATGAAAAACTGTTTTTT; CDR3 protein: CASSLFGGENEKLFF
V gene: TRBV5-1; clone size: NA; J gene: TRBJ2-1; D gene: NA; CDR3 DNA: TGCGCCAGCAGCTTATTAGAAGACAATGAGCAGTTCTTC; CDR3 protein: CASSLLEDNEQFF